These 9 T cell receptor beta chains came from one sample sequenced in a study of shared clonotypes between healthy human individuals. Produced via immunoSEQ multiplex PCR; TCRdb's table is partial and in-frame only. The sample has over 950,000 clones; around three quarters are singletons. Sequencing was done on a sample of memory CD4+ T cells from PBMCs. Subset of the sample: CD45RA-negative fraction. Every receptor here comes from a man aged 18-30 years in good health. Some clones in this sample may be carry-over from other donors' samples.

V is TRBV5-1 and J is TRBJ2-3; D is unresolved. Germline CDR1 and CDR2: SGHRS and YFSETQ. CDR3 length: 15 residues. The V and J ends lost 1 base and 2 bases respectively, with 11 bases between them. The CDR3 protein is CASSLSVRHTDTQYF. CDR3 sequence (DNA): TGCGCCAGCAGCTTGAGTGTACGACACACAGATACGCAGTATTTT. Full variable domain (rest looked up from reference TRBV5-1 and TRBJ2-3): KAGVTQTPRYLIKTRGQQVTLSCSPISGHRSVSWYQQTPGQGLQFLFEYFSETQRNKGNFPGRFSGRQFSNSRSEMNVSTLELGDSALYLCASSLSVRHTDTQYFGPGTRLTVL.

In the case of this clone: A much larger clone differs from this one at a single base, so this may be a read error. The rearrangement joins TRBV2 to TRBJ2-5; D gene unclear. Between the trimmed V and J ends, which lost 5 bases and 5 bases, there was a span of 6 bases. The CDR3 sequence is 11 residues long. CDR1 and CDR2 (germline): SNHLY, FYNNEI. CDR3 sequence reads: CASSLRETQYF. CDR3 DNA: TGTGCCAGCAGTTTGAGGGAGACCCAGTACTTC.

This chain links TRBV15 with TRBJ1-4, with TRBD1 matching over 10 bases. This CDR3 is built from 14 residues. CDR1 is LNHNV, CDR2 YYDKDF, per germline (reference sequence). Unmatched junction bases numbered 8, after V lost 8 bases and J lost 8 bases. The CDR3 DNA follows: TGTGCCACCCAGAAGGACAGGGGGTGGGAAAAACTGTTTTTT. Translating gives CATQKDRGWEKLFF.

CDR3: CASSLARTEETQYF. The CDR3 DNA reads TGCGCCAGCAGCTTGGCCCGGACAGAGGAGACCCAGTACTTC. This sequence joins TRBV5-1 and TRBJ2-5, with D tentatively TRBD1 (6 bases). The CDR3 is made up of 14 amino acids. The ends were cut back, 0 bases at V and 5 bases at J, with 11 bases in the middle. The germline V gene encodes CDR1 SGHRS and CDR2 YFSETQ.

V usage is TRBV28 and J usage is TRBJ2-4, with D possibly TRBD2 on 5 matching bases. Per germline, CDR1 MDHEN and CDR2 SYDVKM. CDR3 length equals 15 residues. V lost 5 bases, J lost 0 bases, and 11 bases lay in between. The CDR3 coding sequence is TGTGCCAGCAGTACCCCGACTATAGCCAAAAACATTCAGTACTTC. As protein: CASSTPTIAKNIQYF.

As DNA, the CDR3 is TGTGCCAGCAGTTTAAGGGTCGGCGGGGCAGGACAGCCCCAGCATTTT. Encoded protein: CASSLRVGGAGQPQHF. This rearrangement joins TRBV27 to TRBJ1-5; a possible D gene is TRBD1 (5 bases). Germline V lookup: CDR1 MNHEY, CDR2 SMNVEV (reference sequence). The CDR3 covers 16 residues. V dropped 2 bases and J dropped 7 bases, with 18 bases sitting between them.

Comments on this clone: Germline and junction disagree at one end, which may indicate a read error. This sample includes further DNA sequences coding for the same CDR3. The chain has TRBV28 and TRBJ2-7; 14 bases agree with TRBD2. The CDR3 contains 17 residues. The germline V gene has CDR1 MDHEN and CDR2 SYDVKM. In DNA, the CDR3 is TGTGCCAGCAGTTTCGGGACTAGCGGGAGTTTTTCCTACGAGCAGTACTTT. It is translated as CASSFGTSGSFSYEQYF.

The V call is TRBV2, the J call TRBJ2-5; D may be TRBD1 or TRBD2 (5 bases each). The J call is in doubt because the DNA end fits TRBJ2-7 better. The germline V gene has CDR1 SNHLY and CDR2 FYNNEI. CDR3 length: 13 amino acids. CDR3 region: CASSRDRSYEQYF. The CDR3 DNA is TGTGCCAGCAGCCGGGACCGATCCTACGAGCAGTACTTC.

The rearrangement links TRBV4-1 to TRBJ2-7, with 10 bases lining up with TRBD1. Germline V gene lookup returns CDR1 MGHRA and CDR2 YSYEKL. The V and J ends lost 4 bases and 6 bases, in that order; junction bases with no gene match: 9. CDR3 length: 15 residues. Here the CDR3 DNA reads TGCGCCAGCAGCCCCTTAGACAGGGGGCTTCGCGAGCAGTACTTC. This gives the protein CASSPLDRGLREQYF.